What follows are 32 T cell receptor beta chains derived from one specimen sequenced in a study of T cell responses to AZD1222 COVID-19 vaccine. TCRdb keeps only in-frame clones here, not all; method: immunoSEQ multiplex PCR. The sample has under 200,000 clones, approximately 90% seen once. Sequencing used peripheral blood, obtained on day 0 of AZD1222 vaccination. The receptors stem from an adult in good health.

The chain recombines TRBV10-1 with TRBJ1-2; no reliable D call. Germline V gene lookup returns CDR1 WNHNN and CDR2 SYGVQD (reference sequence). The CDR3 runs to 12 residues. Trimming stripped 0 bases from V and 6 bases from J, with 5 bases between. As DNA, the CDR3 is TGCGCCAGCAGTGAGTCGGGCGATGGCTACACCTTC. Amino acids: CASSESGDGYTF.

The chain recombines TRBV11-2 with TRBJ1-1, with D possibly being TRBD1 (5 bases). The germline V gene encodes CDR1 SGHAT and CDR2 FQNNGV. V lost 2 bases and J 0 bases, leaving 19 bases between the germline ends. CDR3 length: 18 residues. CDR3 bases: TGTGCCAGCAGCTTATTTGGTAGGTTTGCAGGGATGAACACTGAAGCTTTCTTT. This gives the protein CASSLFGRFAGMNTEAFF.

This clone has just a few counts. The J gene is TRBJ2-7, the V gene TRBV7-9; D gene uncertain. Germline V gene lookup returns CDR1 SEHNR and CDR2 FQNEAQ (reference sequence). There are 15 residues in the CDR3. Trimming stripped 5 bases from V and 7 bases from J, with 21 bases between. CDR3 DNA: TGTGCCAGCAGCCCGACCGAACGCAGGCGCCGGGAGCAGTACTTC. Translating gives CASSPTERRRREQYF.

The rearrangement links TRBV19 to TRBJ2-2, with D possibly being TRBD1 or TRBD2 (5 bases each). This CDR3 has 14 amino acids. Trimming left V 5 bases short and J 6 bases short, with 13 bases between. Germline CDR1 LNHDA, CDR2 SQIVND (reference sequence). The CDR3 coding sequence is TGTGCCAGTAGTCCCCGAGGGACCTCCGGGGAGCTGTTTTTT. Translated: CASSPRGTSGELFF.

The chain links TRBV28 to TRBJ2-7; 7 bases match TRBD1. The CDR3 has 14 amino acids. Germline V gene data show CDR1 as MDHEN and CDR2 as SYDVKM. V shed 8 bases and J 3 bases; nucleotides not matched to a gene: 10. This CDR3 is CASVRQGASYEQYF. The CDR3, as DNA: TGTGCCAGCGTCCGACAGGGTGCGAGCTACGAGCAGTACTTC.

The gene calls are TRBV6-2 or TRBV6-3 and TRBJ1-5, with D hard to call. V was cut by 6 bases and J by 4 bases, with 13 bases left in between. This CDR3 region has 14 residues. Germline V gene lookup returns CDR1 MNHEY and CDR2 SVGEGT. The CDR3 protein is CASSPLGRNQPQHF. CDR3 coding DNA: TGTGCCAGCAGCCCCCTCGGGAGGAATCAGCCCCAGCATTTT.

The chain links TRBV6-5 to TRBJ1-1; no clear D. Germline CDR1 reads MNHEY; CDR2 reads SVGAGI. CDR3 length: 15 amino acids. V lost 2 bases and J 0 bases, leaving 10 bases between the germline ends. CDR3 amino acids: CASSYAPDLNTEAFF. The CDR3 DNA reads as TGTGCCAGCAGTTACGCCCCGGATTTGAACACTGAAGCTTTCTTT.

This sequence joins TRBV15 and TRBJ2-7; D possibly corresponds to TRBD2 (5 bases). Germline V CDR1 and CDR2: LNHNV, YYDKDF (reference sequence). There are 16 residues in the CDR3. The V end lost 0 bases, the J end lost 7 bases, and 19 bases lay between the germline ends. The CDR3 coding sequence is TGTGCCACCAGCAGAGAACCGGGATCCATGGCGGAGGAGCAGTACTTC. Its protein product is CATSREPGSMAEEQYF.

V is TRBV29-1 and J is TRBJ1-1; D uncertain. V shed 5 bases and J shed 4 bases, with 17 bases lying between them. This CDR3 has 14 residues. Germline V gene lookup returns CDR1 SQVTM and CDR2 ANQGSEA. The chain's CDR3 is CSVQYSTWGTEAFF. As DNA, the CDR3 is TGCAGCGTTCAATACAGTACTTGGGGCACTGAAGCTTTCTTT.

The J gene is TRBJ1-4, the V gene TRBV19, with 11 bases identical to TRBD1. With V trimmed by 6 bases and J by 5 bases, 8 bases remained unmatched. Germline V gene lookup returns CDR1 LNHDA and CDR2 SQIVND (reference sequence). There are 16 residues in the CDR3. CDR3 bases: TGTGCCAGTAGCCCCTGGGGGACAGGGGGGAATGAAAAACTGTTTTTT. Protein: CASSPWGTGGNEKLFF.

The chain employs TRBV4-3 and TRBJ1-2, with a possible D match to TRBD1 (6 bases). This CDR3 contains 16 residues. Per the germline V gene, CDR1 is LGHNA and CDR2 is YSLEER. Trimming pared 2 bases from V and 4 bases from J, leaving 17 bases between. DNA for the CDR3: TGCGCCAGCAGCCAACGATCAGGGGATTCAGGCTATGGCTACACCTTC. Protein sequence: CASSQRSGDSGYGYTF.

The CDR3 is CASGEPQHF. The CDR3 DNA sequence: TGTGCCAGCGGAGAGCCCCAGCATTTT. The chain couples TRBV12-3 or TRBV12-4 to TRBJ1-5; D is uncertain. Deletions cut 8 bases from V and 8 bases from J, with 4 bases between. This CDR3 contains 9 residues.

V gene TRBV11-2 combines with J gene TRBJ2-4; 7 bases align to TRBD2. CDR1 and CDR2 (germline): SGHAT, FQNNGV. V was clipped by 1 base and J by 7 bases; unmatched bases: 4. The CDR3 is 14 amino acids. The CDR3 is CASSLAGGDNIQYF. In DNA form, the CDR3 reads TGTGCCAGCAGCTTAGCGGGGGGAGATAACATTCAGTACTTC.

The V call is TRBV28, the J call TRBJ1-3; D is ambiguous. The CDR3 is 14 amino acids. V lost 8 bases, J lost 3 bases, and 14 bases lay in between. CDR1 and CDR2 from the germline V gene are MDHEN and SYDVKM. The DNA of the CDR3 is TGTGCCAGCCGTACAATGGAACGTGGAAACACCATATATTTT. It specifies CASRTMERGNTIYF.

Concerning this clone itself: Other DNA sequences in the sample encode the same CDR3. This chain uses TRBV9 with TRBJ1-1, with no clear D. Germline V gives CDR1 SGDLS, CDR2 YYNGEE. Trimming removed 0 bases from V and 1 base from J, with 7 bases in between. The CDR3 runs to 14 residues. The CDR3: CASSVATWNTEAFF. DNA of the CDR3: TGTGCCAGCAGCGTAGCTACATGGAACACTGAAGCTTTCTTT.

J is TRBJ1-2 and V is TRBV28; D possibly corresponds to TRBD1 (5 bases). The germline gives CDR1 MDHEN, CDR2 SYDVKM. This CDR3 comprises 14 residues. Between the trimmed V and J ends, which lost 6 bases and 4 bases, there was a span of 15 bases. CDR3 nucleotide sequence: TGTGCCAGCAGCCCCGGGACGGAGGCCTATGGCTACACCTTC. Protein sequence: CASSPGTEAYGYTF.

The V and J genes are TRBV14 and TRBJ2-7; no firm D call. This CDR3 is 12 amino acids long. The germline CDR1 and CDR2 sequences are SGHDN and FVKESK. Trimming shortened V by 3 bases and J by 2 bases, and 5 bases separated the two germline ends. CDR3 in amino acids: CASSQTPYEQYF. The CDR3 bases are TGTGCCAGCAGCCAGACCCCCTACGAGCAGTACTTC.

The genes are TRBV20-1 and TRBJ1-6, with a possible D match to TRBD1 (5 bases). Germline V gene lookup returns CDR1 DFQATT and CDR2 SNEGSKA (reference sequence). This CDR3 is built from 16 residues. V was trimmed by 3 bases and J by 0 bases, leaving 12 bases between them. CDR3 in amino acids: CSASLGESSYNSPLHF. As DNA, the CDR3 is TGCAGTGCTAGTTTGGGGGAATCCTCCTATAATTCACCCCTCCACTTT.

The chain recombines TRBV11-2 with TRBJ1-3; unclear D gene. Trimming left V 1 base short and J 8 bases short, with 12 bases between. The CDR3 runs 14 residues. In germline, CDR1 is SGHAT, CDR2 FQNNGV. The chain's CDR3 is CASSLGTEGYTIYF. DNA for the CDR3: TGTGCCAGCAGCTTAGGAACAGAAGGGTACACCATATATTTT.

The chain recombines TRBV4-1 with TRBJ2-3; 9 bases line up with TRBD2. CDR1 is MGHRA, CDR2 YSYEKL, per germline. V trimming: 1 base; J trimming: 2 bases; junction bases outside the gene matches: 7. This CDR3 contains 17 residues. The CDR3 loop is CASSQAGTSLFTDTQYF. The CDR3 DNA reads TGCGCCAGCAGCCAAGCCGGGACTAGCCTTTTCACAGATACGCAGTATTTT.

The chain's CDR3 is CASSASIRSQDRVNEQFF. The CDR3 nucleotides read TGTGCCAGCAGCGCCAGCATTCGTAGTCAGGACAGGGTCAATGAGCAGTTCTTC. V is TRBV9 and J is TRBJ2-1, with TRBD1 identical over 8 bases. V was pared by 3 bases and J by 6 bases, with 17 bases of the junction left unmatched. Germline values: CDR1 SGDLS, CDR2 YYNGEE. This CDR3 is built from 18 residues.

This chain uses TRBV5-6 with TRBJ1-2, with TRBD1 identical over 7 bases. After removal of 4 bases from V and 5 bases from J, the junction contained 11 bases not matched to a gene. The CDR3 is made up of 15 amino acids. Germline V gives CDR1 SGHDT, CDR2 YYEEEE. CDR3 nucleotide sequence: TGTGCCAGCAGCCATCGGGCGGGACAGAGGTATGGCTACACCTTC. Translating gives CASSHRAGQRYGYTF.

The CDR3 DNA reads as TGTGCCAGAAGAACAGGGGGCGTTGGAAACACCATATATTTT. Amino acids: CARRTGGVGNTIYF. The chain combines TRBV28 with TRBJ1-3, with TRBD1 matching 9 bases. Germline V gene sequence: CDR1 MDHEN, CDR2 SYDVKM. This CDR3 is built from 14 residues. The V segment lost 9 bases and the J segment 3 bases; nucleotides outside the gene matches: 6.

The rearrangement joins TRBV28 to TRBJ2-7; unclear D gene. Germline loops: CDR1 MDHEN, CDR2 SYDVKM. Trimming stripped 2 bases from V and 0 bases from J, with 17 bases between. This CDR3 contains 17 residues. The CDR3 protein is CASSLLKIQESSYEQYF. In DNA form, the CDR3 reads TGTGCCAGCAGTTTACTTAAAATTCAGGAGAGCTCCTACGAGCAGTACTTC.

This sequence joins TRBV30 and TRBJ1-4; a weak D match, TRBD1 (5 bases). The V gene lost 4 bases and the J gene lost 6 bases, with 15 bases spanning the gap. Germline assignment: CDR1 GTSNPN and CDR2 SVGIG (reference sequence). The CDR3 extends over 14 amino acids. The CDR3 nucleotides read TGTGCCTGGAACAGCGGAAGGGGTTATGAAAAACTGTTTTTT. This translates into CAWNSGRGYEKLFF.

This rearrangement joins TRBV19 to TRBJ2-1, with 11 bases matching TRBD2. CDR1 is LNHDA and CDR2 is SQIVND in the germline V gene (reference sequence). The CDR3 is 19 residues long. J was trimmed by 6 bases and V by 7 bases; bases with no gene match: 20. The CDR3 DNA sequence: TGTGCCAGTACCTACCGGGACAGGACCCTCGGGACTAGCGGCAATGAGCAGTTCTTC. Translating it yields CASTYRDRTLGTSGNEQFF.

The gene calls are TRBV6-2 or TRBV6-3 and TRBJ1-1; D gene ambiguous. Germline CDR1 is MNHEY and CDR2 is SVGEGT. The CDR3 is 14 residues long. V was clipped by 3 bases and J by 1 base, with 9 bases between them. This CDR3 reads CASSYNQRNTEAFF. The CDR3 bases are TGTGCCAGCAGTTATAATCAGAGGAACACTGAAGCTTTCTTT.

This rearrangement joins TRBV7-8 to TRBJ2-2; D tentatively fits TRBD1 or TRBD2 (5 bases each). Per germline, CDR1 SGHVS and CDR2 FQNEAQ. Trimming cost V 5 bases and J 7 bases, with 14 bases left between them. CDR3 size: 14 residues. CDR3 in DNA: TGTGCCAGCAGCACAGGAGGAGTGGGCGGGGAGCTGTTTTTT. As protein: CASSTGGVGGELFF.

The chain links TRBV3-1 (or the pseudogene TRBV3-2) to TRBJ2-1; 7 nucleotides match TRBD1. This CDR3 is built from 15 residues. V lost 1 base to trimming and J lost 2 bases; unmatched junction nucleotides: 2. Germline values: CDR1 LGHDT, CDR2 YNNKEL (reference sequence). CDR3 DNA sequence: TGTGCCAGCAGCCAAGTACAGGGGACCTACAATGAGCAGTTCTTC. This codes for CASSQVQGTYNEQFF.

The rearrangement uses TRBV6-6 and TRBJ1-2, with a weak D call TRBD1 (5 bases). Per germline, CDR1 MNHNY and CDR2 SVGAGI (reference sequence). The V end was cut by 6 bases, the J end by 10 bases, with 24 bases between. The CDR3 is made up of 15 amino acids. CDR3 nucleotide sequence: TGTGCCAGCAGACCCACCGGGACCTCTTCTGATGCCTACACCTTC. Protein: CASRPTGTSSDAYTF.

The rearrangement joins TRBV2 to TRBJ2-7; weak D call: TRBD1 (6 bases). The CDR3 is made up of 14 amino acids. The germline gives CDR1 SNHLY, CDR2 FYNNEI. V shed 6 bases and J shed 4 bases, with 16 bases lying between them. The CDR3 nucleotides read TGTGCCAGCAGGAACCGGGACATACTGTACGAGCAGTACTTC. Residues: CASRNRDILYEQYF.

CDR3 region: CASSLESGENTEAFF. The CDR3 DNA follows: TGCGCCAGCAGCTTGGAGTCAGGAGAGAACACTGAAGCTTTCTTT. The chain combines TRBV5-1 with TRBJ1-1; D gene uncertain. The germline V gene encodes CDR1 SGHRS and CDR2 YFSETQ. The CDR3 has 15 amino acids. Trimming left V 0 bases short and J 1 base short, with 10 bases between. The whole variable domain, filled in from reference TRBV5-1 and TRBJ1-1, reads KAGVTQTPRYLIKTRGQQVTLSCSPISGHRSVSWYQQTPGQGLQFLFEYFSETQRNKGNFPGRFSGRQFSNSRSEMNVSTLELGDSALYLCASSLESGENTEAFFGQGTRLTVV.